These 10 T cell receptor beta chains came from one sample sequenced in a study of OX40 agonist ivuxolimab in advanced cancers. The assay was immunoSEQ multiplex PCR, and TCRdb's table has in-frame clones only and misses some. In the table there are tens of thousands of clones, 80% of which are singletons. The specimen comprised CD4+ or CD8+ T cells sorted from blood, sampled in a trial of the OX40 agonist ivuxolimab. Source of these receptors: an adult with an advanced solid tumor such as melanoma, head and neck, liver or kidney cancer.

The chain recombines TRBV6-1 with TRBJ1-4; possible D gene TRBD1, 5 bases. CDR1 is MNHNS, CDR2 SASEGT, per germline. V shed 4 bases and J shed 4 bases, with 10 bases lying between them. The CDR3 contains 14 residues. CDR3 sequence reads: CASSVSGGNEKLFF. In DNA, the CDR3 is TGTGCCAGCAGTGTCTCCGGGGGTAATGAAAAACTGTTTTTT.

By its share, this clone is medium-sized (0.01 to 0.1%). The chain has TRBV5-4 and TRBJ1-1; D is undetermined. The germline V gene has CDR1 SGHNT and CDR2 YYREEE (reference sequence). The CDR3 extends over 14 amino acids. Trimming cost V 4 bases and J 0 bases, with 10 bases left between them. In DNA form, the CDR3 reads TGTGCCAGCAGCCAAAGGTTGCTGAACACTGAAGCTTTCTTT. This encodes CASSQRLLNTEAFF.

V and J are TRBV2 and TRBJ2-2; D assignment may be TRBD1 or TRBD2 (6 bases each). Germline CDR1 and CDR2: SNHLY and FYNNEI. The CDR3 is 14 amino acids. The V end lost 4 bases, the J end lost 6 bases, and 12 bases lay between the germline ends. CDR3 loop: CASSGYREAGELFF. CDR3 DNA sequence: TGTGCCAGCAGTGGCTACAGGGAGGCCGGGGAGCTGTTTTTT.

This chain connects TRBV27 to TRBJ2-3; D might be TRBD2 (7 bases). V dropped 7 bases and J dropped 4 bases, with 21 bases sitting between them. CDR1 is MNHEY, CDR2 SMNVEV, per germline (reference sequence). The CDR3 spans 16 residues. The CDR3 protein is CASMATGGVRADTQYF. The DNA of the CDR3 is TGTGCCAGCATGGCCACGGGGGGCGTGAGGGCAGATACGCAGTATTTT.

This chain joins TRBV30 and TRBJ1-2; the match to TRBD1 covers 9 bases. The CDR3 has 14 amino acids. CDR1 is GTSNPN, CDR2 SVGIG, per germline (reference sequence). Germline trimming cut 6 bases from V and 7 bases from J; bases unmatched to any gene: 12. Here the CDR3 DNA reads TGTGCCTGCCTAATCCGACAGGGGGTAGGTGGCTACACCTTC. As protein: CACLIRQGVGGYTF.

The chain is built from TRBV5-6 and TRBJ2-7; D remains ambiguous. CDR3 length: 13 residues. V lost 4 bases and J 2 bases, leaving 10 bases between the germline ends. CDR1 is SGHDT, CDR2 YYEEEE, per germline. This chain's CDR3 is CASSRGAPYEQYF. In DNA, the CDR3 is TGTGCCAGCAGCCGAGGTGCGCCCTACGAGCAGTACTTC.

V and J are TRBV5-1 and TRBJ1-1, with D unresolved. Per germline, CDR1 SGHRS and CDR2 YFSETQ. There are 13 residues in the CDR3. V dropped 0 bases and J dropped 2 bases, with 5 bases sitting between them. The CDR3 nucleotides are TGCGCCAGCAGCTTGGACTTTAACACTGAAGCTTTCTTT. Amino acids: CASSLDFNTEAFF.

The chain has TRBV7-2 and TRBJ2-7; possible D gene TRBD1, 5 bases. The CDR3 is 14 amino acids. Germline CDR1 SGHTA, CDR2 FQGNSA. The V end was cut by 1 base, the J end by 6 bases, with 13 bases between. CDR3 in DNA: TGTGCCAGCAGCTTAGGAGGTCAGGGTGGCGAGCAGTACTTC. Protein sequence: CASSLGGQGGEQYF.

The chain is built from TRBV10-3 and TRBJ1-2; TRBD1 matches at 7 bases. This CDR3 spans 14 amino acids. The ends lost 3 bases at V and 8 bases at J; junction bases unmatched: 9. Germline V gene lookup returns CDR1 ENHRY and CDR2 SYGVKD. The CDR3 DNA reads TGTGCCATCAGTGACTACAGGGGTAAGGAGGGCTACACCTTC. Amino acids: CAISDYRGKEGYTF.

This chain joins TRBV9 and TRBJ2-7, with D perhaps TRBD1 (5 bases). Trimming shortened V by 0 bases and J by 1 base, and 14 bases separated the two germline ends. CDR3 length: 16 residues. Germline lookup yields CDR1 SGDLS and CDR2 YYNGEE. For the CDR3, the DNA is TGTGCCAGCAGCGTAGGGTATACAGGTGGTTCCTACGAGCAGTACTTC. This sequence encodes CASSVGYTGGSYEQYF.